Each of the 19 T cell receptor beta chains below was sequenced from the same sample in a study of blood T cell repertoires in COVID-19. TCRdb's table, derived via immunoSEQ multiplex PCR, lists solely in-frame clones and lacks some. The data contain around 190,000 clones, 70% to 90% of them seen just once; the ten biggest clones take up 1.1%. The sample consisted of peripheral blood. The receptors here all came from a man aged 25-45 years with acute or convalescent COVID-19.

J is TRBJ2-7 and V is TRBV11-2; 9 bases are shared with TRBD1. V lost 6 bases, J lost 6 bases, and 12 bases stayed unmatched. The CDR3 has 15 amino acids. The germline V gene has CDR1 SGHAT and CDR2 FQNNGV. CDR3: CASRDPGQGKTEQYF. The CDR3 bases are TGTGCCAGCAGGGACCCGGGACAGGGAAAGACCGAGCAGTACTTC.

The chain links TRBV19 to TRBJ2-7, with D perhaps TRBD1 (6 bases). Per germline, CDR1 LNHDA and CDR2 SQIVND (reference sequence). The CDR3 consists of 14 residues. Trimming left V 6 bases short and J 3 bases short, with 15 bases between. The CDR3 is CASRRDTTRYEQYF. The CDR3 DNA follows: TGTGCCAGTAGGAGGGACACGACGCGCTACGAGCAGTACTTC. The variable domain in full, with the rest retrieved from reference TRBV19 and TRBJ2-7, is DGGITQSPKYLFRKEGQNVTLSCEQNLNHDAMYWYRQDPGQGLRLIYYSQIVNDFQKGDIAEGYSVSREKKESFPLTVTSAQKNPTAFYLCASRRDTTRYEQYFGPGTRLTVT.

The chain links TRBV6-5 to TRBJ1-2; 10 bases are a match to TRBD1. V was clipped by 5 bases and J by 7 bases; unmatched bases: 10. The germline V gene has CDR1 MNHEY and CDR2 SVGAGI. The CDR3 length is 15 residues. The DNA for the CDR3 is TGTGCCAGCAGTCAAACCGGACAGGGGGAATTTGGCTACACCTTC. It is translated as CASSQTGQGEFGYTF.

The CDR3 sequence: CASSSPSGANTEAFF. The CDR3 DNA reads TGTGCCAGCAGCTCTCCTTCGGGAGCGAACACTGAAGCTTTCTTT. The chain recombines TRBV11-3 with TRBJ1-1; D is unresolved. The CDR3 spans 15 residues. The V gene lost 4 bases and the J gene lost 1 base, with 13 bases spanning the gap. Germline V gene data show CDR1 as SGHNT and CDR2 as YENEEA. The whole variable domain, filled in from reference TRBV11-3 and TRBJ1-1, reads EAGVVQSPRYKIIEKKQPVAFWCNPISGHNTLYWYLQNLGQGPELLIRYENEEAVDDSQLPKDRFSAERLKGVDSTLKIQPAELGDSAVYLCASSSPSGANTEAFFGQGTRLTVV.

This sequence joins TRBV30 and TRBJ1-1; the D gene is possibly TRBD1 (5 bases). This CDR3 is built from 15 residues. V lost 0 bases and J lost 4, with 15 bases in between. Germline lookup yields CDR1 GTSNPN and CDR2 SVGIG (reference sequence). The CDR3 DNA sequence: TGTGCCTGGAGTGTACTCGGAAGGGGTTCCACTGAAGCTTTCTTT. This gives the protein CAWSVLGRGSTEAFF.

V gene TRBV9 combines with J gene TRBJ2-1; 7 nucleotides agree with TRBD2. The CDR3 is made up of 18 amino acids. Germline V lookup: CDR1 SGDLS, CDR2 YYNGEE. The J segment lost 4 bases and the V segment lost 0 bases, leaving 13 bases of the junction unmatched. In DNA, the CDR3 is TGTGCCAGCAGCGTAGAAGCTTCGGGAGGAGGTTTATACAATGAGCAGTTCTTC. This sequence encodes CASSVEASGGGLYNEQFF.

The rearrangement uses TRBV5-1 and TRBJ2-1, with D uncertain. This CDR3 has 14 amino acids. Germline V gives CDR1 SGHRS, CDR2 YFSETQ. The V end was cut by 0 bases, the J end by 15 bases, with 19 bases between. CDR3 residues: CASSLAAIVDIAFF. The CDR3, as DNA: TGCGCCAGCAGCTTGGCCGCCATCGTTGATATAGCGTTCTTC.

The chain has TRBV3-1 (or the pseudogene TRBV3-2) and TRBJ2-1; D call uncertain. This CDR3 contains 14 residues. From germline, CDR1 is LGHDT and CDR2 YNNKEL (reference sequence). V lost 2 bases to trimming and J lost 3 bases, with 8 bases between them. The CDR3 spells CASSQMAFYNEQFF. The CDR3 DNA is TGTGCCAGCAGCCAAATGGCCTTCTACAATGAGCAGTTCTTC.

This chain uses TRBV6-6 with TRBJ1-3, with no clear D. The CDR3 has 15 amino acids. Germline CDR1 and CDR2: MNHNY and SVGAGI (reference sequence). V was shortened by 7 bases and J by 3 bases, with 16 bases between the two germline ends. CDR3 loop: CASTEGQVFGNTIYF. In nucleotides, the CDR3 is TGTGCCAGCACCGAGGGCCAAGTTTTTGGAAACACCATATATTTT.

The CDR3: CASSPRDRLNTEAFF. The CDR3 DNA reads as TGTGCCAGCAGCCCCCGGGACAGGTTGAACACTGAAGCTTTCTTT. The chain links TRBV3-1 (or the pseudogene TRBV3-2) to TRBJ1-1; TRBD1 matches 8 bases. The CDR3 has 15 amino acids. Germline values: CDR1 LGHDT, CDR2 YNNKEL (reference sequence). Losses at the gene ends were 4 bases for V and 0 bases for J; bases not matched to a gene: 4.

The chain is built from TRBV19 and TRBJ2-2; 8 nucleotides align to TRBD1. The CDR3 has 15 amino acids. The germline V gene has CDR1 LNHDA and CDR2 SQIVND (reference sequence). The J segment lost 0 bases and the V segment lost 10 bases, leaving 7 bases of the junction unmatched. In DNA form, the CDR3 reads TGTGCCACTGCTTGGGACAGGTCGAACACCGGGGAGCTGTTTTTT. Its translation is CATAWDRSNTGELFF.

The V and J genes are TRBV28 and TRBJ1-5; no reliable D call. With 5 bases removed from V and 5 bases from J, the gap between germline ends came to 16 bases. This CDR3 comprises 15 residues. Looked up from germline, CDR1 is MDHEN and CDR2 is SYDVKM. In DNA, the CDR3 is TGTGCCAGCAGTCCCCTCCCTGGGCCCGATCAGCCCCAGCATTTT. Its translation is CASSPLPGPDQPQHF.

This clone was observed at least ten times. The rearrangement links TRBV19 to TRBJ1-4, with D tentatively TRBD1 (5 bases). The CDR3 is made up of 16 amino acids. CDR1 is LNHDA, CDR2 SQIVND, per germline (reference sequence). V gave up 6 bases and J gave up 3 bases, with 17 bases separating them. CDR3 residues: CASRNRGGVANEKLFF. The DNA for the CDR3 is TGTGCCAGTAGGAATAGGGGAGGCGTAGCTAATGAAAAACTGTTTTTT.

The chain uses TRBV5-1 and TRBJ1-2, with a weak D call TRBD1 (5 bases). V was pared by 3 bases and J by 8 bases, with 14 bases between. Germline lookup yields CDR1 SGHRS and CDR2 YFSETQ. CDR3 size: 13 residues. DNA for the CDR3: TGCGCCAGCAGCTCCACGGGCGGGGACGGCTACACCTTC. This sequence encodes CASSSTGGDGYTF.

The chain employs TRBV5-6 and TRBJ1-4; D uncertain. V lost 2 bases, J lost 0 bases, and 14 bases lay in between. CDR3 length: 17 amino acids. Germline values: CDR1 SGHDT, CDR2 YYEEEE. CDR3 in amino acids: CASSFFRRAATNEKLFF. Written as DNA, the CDR3 is TGTGCCAGCAGCTTTTTTCGGAGGGCCGCAACTAATGAAAAACTGTTTTTT.

CDR3 residues: CASSQGLERHEQFF. CDR3 nucleotide sequence: TGTGCCAGCAGCCAGGGGTTGGAGCGCCATGAGCAGTTCTTC. This chain joins TRBV11-2 and TRBJ2-1; perhaps TRBD1 as D (6 bases). The ends were cut back, 5 bases at V and 8 bases at J, with 16 bases in the middle. CDR3 length equals 14 residues. CDR1 and CDR2 from the germline V gene are SGHAT and FQNNGV.

The J gene is TRBJ1-2, the V gene TRBV28, with D possibly TRBD1 on 5 matching bases. V lost 2 bases, J lost 7 bases, and 14 bases lay in between. CDR1 is MDHEN and CDR2 is SYDVKM in the germline V gene. The CDR3 is 14 amino acids. CDR3 amino acids: CASSLNGGLLGYTF. The CDR3 DNA sequence: TGTGCCAGCAGTTTAAATGGGGGGTTACTTGGCTACACCTTC.

For this clone: This specimen includes other DNA sequences encoding the same CDR3. This chain uses TRBV5-1 with TRBJ1-4, with TRBD1 identical over 7 bases. Trimming at V came to 0 bases and at J to 7 bases, leaving 6 bases not matched to a gene. The CDR3 totals 15 residues. Germline V gene data show CDR1 as SGHRS and CDR2 as YFSETQ. In DNA, the CDR3 is TGCGCCAGCAGCTTGGCCGGGTCAGGGGGTGAAAAACTGTTTTTT. Translation gives CASSLAGSGGEKLFF. Full variable domain (missing parts from reference TRBV5-1 and TRBJ1-4): KAGVTQTPRYLIKTRGQQVTLSCSPISGHRSVSWYQQTPGQGLQFLFEYFSETQRNKGNFPGRFSGRQFSNSRSEMNVSTLELGDSALYLCASSLAGSGGEKLFFGSGTQLSVL.

The chain employs TRBV27 and TRBJ2-1; 12 bases are a match to TRBD2. CDR1 MNHEY and CDR2 SMNVEV come from the germline V gene (reference sequence). The V gene end was trimmed by 1 base and the J gene end by 2 bases; junction bases not matched to a gene: 6. This CDR3 is 18 amino acids long. The CDR3 coding sequence is TGTGCCAGCAGTTTATTGCTAGCGGGGGGGCTTCCCTACAATGAGCAGTTCTTC. Translation: CASSLLLAGGLPYNEQFF.